These 3 T cell receptor beta chains came from one sample sequenced in a study of blood T cell repertoires in COVID-19. The data were produced by immunoSEQ multiplex PCR, yet TCRdb's version contains in-frame clones alone and is incomplete. In the table there are approximately 150,000 clones, 80% to 90% of which are singletons. Sequencing input: peripheral blood. Source of these receptors: a woman between 50 and 59 years old in a cohort sampled during active or convalescent COVID-19.

CDR3 sequence: CASSLKDQVELFF. The CDR3 DNA is TGCGCCAGCAGCCTAAAGGATCAGGTAGAACTGTTTTTT. The chain carries TRBV4-1 and TRBJ1-4; D not resolved. The CDR3 consists of 13 residues. V was trimmed by 4 bases and J by 12 bases, leaving 15 bases between them. Per the germline V gene, CDR1 is MGHRA and CDR2 is YSYEKL.

In this sample, this clone turned up a few times. The chain couples TRBV7-2 to TRBJ2-5, with D hard to call. The V end was cut by 2 bases, the J end by 0 bases, with 13 bases between. This CDR3 has 16 amino acids. CDR1 and CDR2 (germline): SGHTA, FQGNSA. CDR3 residues: CASSLSADPYQETQYF. CDR3 sequence (DNA): TGTGCCAGCAGCTTAAGCGCAGACCCGTACCAAGAGACCCAGTACTTC.

V gene TRBV6-5 combines with J gene TRBJ2-2; tentatively, D is TRBD1 (6 bases). The CDR3 extends over 14 amino acids. Germline CDR1 reads MNHEY; CDR2 reads SVGAGI. Trimming shortened V by 2 bases and J by 10 bases, and 14 bases separated the two germline ends. The DNA for the CDR3 is TGTGCCAGCAGTTACCCGGGACACCTTACGGAGCTGTTTTTT. It yields the protein CASSYPGHLTELFF.